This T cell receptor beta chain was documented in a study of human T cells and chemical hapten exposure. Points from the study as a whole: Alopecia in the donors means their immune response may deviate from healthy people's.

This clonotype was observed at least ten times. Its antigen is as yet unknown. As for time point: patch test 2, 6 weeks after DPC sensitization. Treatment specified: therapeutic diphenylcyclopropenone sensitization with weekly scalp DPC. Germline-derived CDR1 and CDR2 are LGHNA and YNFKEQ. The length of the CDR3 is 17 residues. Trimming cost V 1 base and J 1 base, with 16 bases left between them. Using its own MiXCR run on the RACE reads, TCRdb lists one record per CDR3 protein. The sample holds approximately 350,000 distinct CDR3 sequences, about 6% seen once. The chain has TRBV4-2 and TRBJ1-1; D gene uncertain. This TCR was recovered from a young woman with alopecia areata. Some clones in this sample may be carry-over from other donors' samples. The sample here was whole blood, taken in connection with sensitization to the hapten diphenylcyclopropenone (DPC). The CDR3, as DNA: TGTGCCAGCAGCCAAGCCCGCGATCGTCTACCGAACACTGAAGCTTTCTTT. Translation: CASSQARDRLPNTEAFF.